This TCR beta chain was found in a study of CD8 T cells in ankylosing spondylitis. The study's findings and limits: Earlier work had already found some motif variants in reactive arthritis synovial fluid and blood. One TCR beta motif, made up of about 8 highly homologous variants, appeared characteristic of ankylosing spondylitis blood. Relatively rare in peripheral blood, disease-linked clones were also CD8+. Reportedly, matched ankylosing spondylitis synovial fluid was significantly enriched for disease-linked clones.

This clonotype has just a few counts. Its cognate antigen is unknown. Per the germline V gene, CDR1 is LNHNV and CDR2 is YYDKDF (reference sequence). Between the trimmed V and J ends, which lost 5 bases and 6 bases, there was a span of 11 bases. The CDR3 has 13 amino acids. Preparation of TCR beta libraries was done by quantitative 5'-RACE with molecular barcodes. TCRdb ran MiXCR on the 5' RACE reads and lists one entry per CDR3 protein. The data show 700,000 to 850,000 distinct CDR3 sequences, roughly 10% seen once. This chain joins TRBV15 and TRBJ1-5, with D perhaps matching TRBD1 (5 bases). Input material: blood, either unsorted or a sorted T cell fraction (not recorded which). This sequence was found in a male donor with ankylosing spondylitis. The CDR3: CATSRGGVQPQHF. DNA for the CDR3: TGTGCCACCAGCCGCGGAGGGGTTCAGCCCCAGCATTTT.